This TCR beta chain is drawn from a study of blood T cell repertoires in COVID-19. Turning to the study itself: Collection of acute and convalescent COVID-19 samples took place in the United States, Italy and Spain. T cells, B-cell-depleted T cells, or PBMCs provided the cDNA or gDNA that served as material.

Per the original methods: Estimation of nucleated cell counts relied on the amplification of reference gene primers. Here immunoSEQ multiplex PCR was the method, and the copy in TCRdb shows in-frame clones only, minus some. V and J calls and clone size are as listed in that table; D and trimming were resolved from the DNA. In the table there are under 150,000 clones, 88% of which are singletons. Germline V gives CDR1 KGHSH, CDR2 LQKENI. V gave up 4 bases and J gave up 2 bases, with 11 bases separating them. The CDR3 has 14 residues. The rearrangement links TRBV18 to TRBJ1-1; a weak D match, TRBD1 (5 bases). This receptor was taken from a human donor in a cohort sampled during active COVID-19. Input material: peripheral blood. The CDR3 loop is CASSLAGTNTEAFF. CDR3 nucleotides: TGTGCCAGCTCACTGGCAGGGACTAACACTGAAGCTTTCTTT.